This T cell receptor beta chain was retrieved from a study of T cells in localized non-small cell lung cancer. Notes on the study in general: Prolonged overall survival went with higher T cell density in the blood. Sequencing, confined to only one tumor region, leaves heterogeneity possible. Measurement of T cell clonality placed uninvolved adjacent lung highest, above the level in tumor. Adjacent lung had a median roughly 53 of the 100 largest tumor clones.

TCRdb's table, derived via immunoSEQ multiplex PCR, lists solely in-frame clones and lacks some. The sample has roughly 70,000 clones; roughly nine tenths are singletons. Germline CDR1 is LNHDA and CDR2 is SQIVND (reference sequence). The CDR3 loop spans 14 amino acids. The V gene lost 5 bases and the J gene lost 1 base, with 11 bases spanning the gap. This clone was seen a handful of times. What it binds is unknown. This receptor was taken from a male donor aged 60 or older with stage III squamous cell lung carcinoma. The J gene is TRBJ1-1, the V gene TRBV19; tentatively, D is TRBD1 (6 bases). The source was peripheral blood, collected before any cancer treatment. The CDR3, as DNA: TGTGCCAGTAGTCAATCACAGGGGAACACTGAAGCTTTCTTT. Encoded protein: CASSQSQGNTEAFF.